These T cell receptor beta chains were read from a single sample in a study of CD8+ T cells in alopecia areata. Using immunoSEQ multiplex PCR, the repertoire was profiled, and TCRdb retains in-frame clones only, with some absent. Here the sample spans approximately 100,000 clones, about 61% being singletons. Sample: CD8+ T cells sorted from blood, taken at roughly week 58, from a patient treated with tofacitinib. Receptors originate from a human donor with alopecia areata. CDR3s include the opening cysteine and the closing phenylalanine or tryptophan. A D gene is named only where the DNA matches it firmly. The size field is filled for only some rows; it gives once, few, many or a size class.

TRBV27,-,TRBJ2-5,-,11,CASHSGETQYF,TGTGCCAGTCACTCGGGAGAGACCCAGTACTTC
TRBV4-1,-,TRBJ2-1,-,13,CASSLEAYNEQFF,TGCGCCAGCAGTCTGGAGGCCTACAATGAGCAGTTCTTC
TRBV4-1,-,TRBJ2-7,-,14,CASSPVVAAYEQYF,TGCGCCAGCAGTCCAGTGGTAGCCGCCTACGAGCAGTACTTC
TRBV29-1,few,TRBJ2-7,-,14,CSVEERTASYEQYF,TGCAGCGTTGAAGAACGAACAGCATCGTACGAGCAGTACTTC
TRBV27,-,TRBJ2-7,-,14,CASSSLDSAYEQYF,TGTGCCAGCAGTTCATTGGACAGCGCCTACGAGCAGTACTTC
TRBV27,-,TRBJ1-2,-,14,CASSKSTLVGGYTF,TGTGCCAGCAGTAAATCCACCCTAGTTGGTGGCTACACCTTC
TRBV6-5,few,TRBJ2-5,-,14,CASGPGQLQETQYF,TGTGCCAGCGGCCCAGGACAGCTTCAAGAGACCCAGTACTTC
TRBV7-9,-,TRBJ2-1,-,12,CASSLEYWQAFF,TGTGCCAGCAGCTTAGAGTACTGGCAGGCGTTCTTC
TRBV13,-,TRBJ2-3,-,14,CASSLPLGTDTQYF,TGTGCCAGCAGCTTACCACTCGGCACAGATACGCAGTATTTT
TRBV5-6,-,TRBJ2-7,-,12,CASSPGSYEQYF,TGTGCCAGCAGCCCGGGCAGCTACGAGCAGTACTTC
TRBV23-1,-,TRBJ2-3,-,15,CASSQSGKLADTQYF,TGCGCCAGCAGCCAATCGGGGAAACTGGCAGATACGCAGTATTTT
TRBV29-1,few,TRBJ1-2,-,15,CSATPLTGLNYGYTF,TGCAGCGCCACACCCTTGACAGGCTTAAACTATGGCTACACCTTC
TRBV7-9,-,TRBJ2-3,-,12,CASSPSPDTQYF,TGTGCCAGCAGCCCATCCCCAGATACGCAGTATTTT
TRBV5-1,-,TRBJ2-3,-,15,CASFWDDENTDTQYF,TGCGCCAGCTTCTGGGACGATGAGAACACAGATACGCAGTATTTT